This passage covers 28 T cell receptor beta chains from one sample sequenced in a study of graft-versus-host responses after intestinal transplantation. Only in-frame clones appear in the TCRdb table, and some are missing; sequencing was by immunoSEQ multiplex PCR. The table includes about 19,000 clones, approximately 80% detected once. The material sequenced was PBMCs, taken 14 days after transplant. These receptors were collected from a human patient who received an intestinal transplant, so some T cells may come from the graft donor.

The CDR3, as DNA: TGTGCCAGCAGCCAACTAGCGGGGGGGCAGTATTTT. Its translation: CASSQLAGGQYF. V gene TRBV4-2 combines with J gene TRBJ2-3; 11 nucleotides agree with TRBD2. Germline CDR1 reads LGHNA; CDR2 reads YNFKEQ. Germline trimming cut 2 bases from V and 11 bases from J; bases unmatched to any gene: 0. The CDR3 runs 12 residues.

The chain is built from TRBV4-1 and TRBJ2-1, with 9 bases fitting TRBD2. The CDR3 totals 15 residues. Unmatched junction bases numbered 3, after V lost 3 bases and J lost 3 bases. Looked up from germline, CDR1 is MGHRA and CDR2 is YSYEKL. The CDR3 region is CASSQTSGNYNEQFF. CDR3 nucleotide sequence: TGCGCCAGCAGCCAGACTAGCGGAAACTACAATGAGCAGTTCTTC.

V usage is TRBV5-1 and J usage is TRBJ2-7, with D possibly matching TRBD2 (6 bases). V lost 1 base, J lost 3 bases, and 23 bases lay in between. Germline V gives CDR1 SGHRS, CDR2 YFSETQ. CDR3 size: 18 residues. Here the CDR3 reads CASSLKGAVQRADYEQYF. CDR3 sequence (DNA): TGCGCCAGCAGCTTGAAGGGCGCGGTACAGCGGGCGGACTACGAGCAGTACTTC.

The chain joins TRBV19 to TRBJ2-7; 8 bases agree with TRBD2. The V gene's germline CDR1 is LNHDA and CDR2 SQIVND (reference sequence). This CDR3 region has 15 residues. Losses at the gene ends were 5 bases for V and 0 bases for J; bases not matched to a gene: 6. The CDR3 sequence is CASSLSGSSSYEQYF. The DNA for the CDR3 is TGTGCCAGTAGTCTGAGCGGGAGCTCCTCCTACGAGCAGTACTTC.

The chain is built from TRBV5-1 and TRBJ2-7, with no clear D. The V end was cut by 3 bases, the J end by 3 bases, with 7 bases between. This CDR3 is 12 amino acids long. Germline V gives CDR1 SGHRS, CDR2 YFSETQ. The CDR3 DNA reads as TGCGCCAGCAGCTCGGATATCTACGAGCAGTACTTC. As protein: CASSSDIYEQYF. Drawing the rest from reference TRBV5-1 and TRBJ2-7, the complete variable domain is KAGVTQTPRYLIKTRGQQVTLSCSPISGHRSVSWYQQTPGQGLQFLFEYFSETQRNKGNFPGRFSGRQFSNSRSEMNVSTLELGDSALYLCASSSDIYEQYFGPGTRLTVT.

V is TRBV6-5 and J is TRBJ2-7; D perhaps matches TRBD2 (7 bases). Per the germline V gene, CDR1 is MNHEY and CDR2 is SVGAGI. V was trimmed by 0 bases and J by 7 bases, leaving 10 bases between them. This CDR3 is built from 13 residues. This CDR3 reads CASSYSGGREQYF. The DNA for the CDR3 is TGTGCCAGCAGTTACTCGGGGGGGCGGGAGCAGTACTTC.

This clone has a handful of counts. V gene TRBV5-5 combines with J gene TRBJ1-1; D call uncertain. Trimming cost V 0 bases and J 7 bases, with 16 bases left between them. Germline V gives CDR1 SGHKS, CDR2 YYEKEE (reference sequence). The CDR3 is 15 residues long. CDR3 region: CASSLVDLGALEAFF. CDR3 nucleotides: TGTGCCAGCAGCTTGGTGGACTTAGGTGCGCTTGAAGCTTTCTTT.

The chain has TRBV4-1 and TRBJ2-1, with D perhaps being TRBD1 or TRBD2 (5 bases each). With 4 bases removed from V and 8 bases from J, the gap between germline ends came to 12 bases. This CDR3 has 13 amino acids. Germline V lookup: CDR1 MGHRA, CDR2 YSYEKL. Here the CDR3 DNA reads TGCGCCAGCAGCCCCGGGGCGTGGGATGAGCAGTTCTTC. Protein product: CASSPGAWDEQFF.

This clone was observed once. CDR3 sequence reads: CASSWFSGNTGELFF. CDR3 DNA sequence: TGCGCCAGCAGCTGGTTTAGCGGGAACACCGGGGAGCTGTTTTTT. V is TRBV5-1 and J is TRBJ2-2; D is perhaps TRBD2 (6 bases). Germline V lookup: CDR1 SGHRS, CDR2 YFSETQ. The CDR3 spans 15 residues. V gave up 3 bases and J gave up 1 base, with 10 bases separating them. Looking up the rest from reference TRBV5-1 and TRBJ2-2 gives the full variable domain: KAGVTQTPRYLIKTRGQQVTLSCSPISGHRSVSWYQQTPGQGLQFLFEYFSETQRNKGNFPGRFSGRQFSNSRSEMNVSTLELGDSALYLCASSWFSGNTGELFFGEGSRLTVL.

In this sample, this clone turned up a few times. The V gene is TRBV27, the J gene TRBJ2-7; 13 nucleotides line up with TRBD2. The germline CDR1 and CDR2 sequences are MNHEY and SMNVEV (reference sequence). The CDR3 consists of 14 residues. Trimming cost V 2 bases and J 7 bases; bases outside gene matches: 2. In nucleotides, the CDR3 is TGTGCCAGCAGTTTAGGGACTAGCGGGAATGAGCAGTACTTC. Translated, it gives CASSLGTSGNEQYF.

This clone was seen only once. This chain uses TRBV19 with TRBJ1-1; D remains unclear. Germline V gene lookup returns CDR1 LNHDA and CDR2 SQIVND (reference sequence). The V end lost 0 bases, the J end lost 1 base, and 6 bases lay between the germline ends. This CDR3 comprises 14 residues. CDR3 region: CASSIDSGNTEAFF. Here the CDR3 DNA reads TGTGCCAGTAGTATAGATTCGGGGAACACTGAAGCTTTCTTT.

The V gene is TRBV7-9, the J gene TRBJ2-7; D gene unclear. The CDR3 totals 15 residues. Trimming stripped 4 bases from V and 4 bases from J, with 17 bases between. Germline CDR1 reads SEHNR; CDR2 reads FQNEAQ (reference sequence). CDR3 amino acids: CASSSHDLTHYEQYF. CDR3 nucleotide sequence: TGTGCCAGCAGCTCACACGACCTTACTCATTACGAGCAGTACTTC.

This chain uses TRBV6-1 with TRBJ2-6; D unresolved. This CDR3 region has 15 residues. Per germline, CDR1 MNHNS and CDR2 SASEGT. Trimming cost V 6 bases and J 0 bases, with 9 bases left between them. CDR3 DNA: TGTGCCAGCAGATTAGGCTCCTCTGGGGCCAACGTCCTGACTTTC. Translating it yields CASRLGSSGANVLTF.

This chain links TRBV29-1 with TRBJ2-3, with a possible D match to TRBD2 (5 bases). Trimming cost V 2 bases and J 0 bases, with 15 bases left between them. Germline CDR1 reads SQVTM; CDR2 reads ANQGSEA. This CDR3 has 16 amino acids. The CDR3 coding sequence is TGCAGCGTTGAAAATGGTGAGCGGAAGAGCACAGATACGCAGTATTTT. It is translated as CSVENGERKSTDTQYF.

V usage is TRBV18 and J usage is TRBJ1-2; D unresolved. CDR1 and CDR2 from the germline V gene are KGHSH and LQKENI. CDR3 size: 11 residues. The V end was cut by 5 bases, the J end by 2 bases, with 3 bases between. The CDR3 is CASSDNYGYTF. The CDR3 DNA is TGTGCCAGCTCAGACAACTATGGCTACACCTTC.

This chain connects TRBV4-2 to TRBJ2-7; the match to TRBD2 covers 11 bases. The CDR3 totals 15 residues. Trimming removed 4 bases from V and 1 base from J; junction bases left unmatched: 3. Per the germline V gene, CDR1 is LGHNA and CDR2 is YNFKEQ. DNA for the CDR3: TGTGCCAGCAGCCCCCGGACTAGCGGGTCCTACGAGCAGTACTTC. It yields the protein CASSPRTSGSYEQYF.

CDR3 residues: CASSQTVAGARYEQYF. The CDR3 DNA reads as TGTGCCAGCAGCCAAACAGTGGCGGGGGCACGTTACGAGCAGTACTTC. This chain uses TRBV4-2 with TRBJ2-7, with D possibly TRBD2 on 7 matching bases. V dropped 2 bases and J dropped 4 bases, with 18 bases sitting between them. From germline, CDR1 is LGHNA and CDR2 YNFKEQ. The CDR3 has 16 amino acids.

The rearrangement links TRBV9 to TRBJ2-2; tentatively, D is TRBD1 or TRBD2 (8 bases each). Germline CDR1 is SGDLS and CDR2 is YYNGEE. V was cut by 7 bases and J by 6 bases, with 25 bases left in between. CDR3 length equals 17 residues. CDR3 amino acids: CASRDAGGGGMAGELFF. The CDR3 DNA follows: TGTGCCAGCCGCGATGCAGGGGGCGGGGGGATGGCCGGGGAGCTGTTTTTT.

This chain connects TRBV27 to TRBJ1-4, with 7 bases aligning to TRBD1. The junction had 9 bases not matched to a gene; V was cut back by 4 bases and J by 1 base. The length of the CDR3 is 17 residues. The germline V gene has CDR1 MNHEY and CDR2 SMNVEV (reference sequence). The CDR3 DNA reads TGTGCCAGCAGTTACTTCGGGAGGGGGCTAACTAATGAAAAACTGTTTTTT. Translation gives CASSYFGRGLTNEKLFF.

The chain couples TRBV7-8 to TRBJ2-7; D not resolved. The germline V and J ends were trimmed by 5 bases and 0 bases, with 20 bases remaining between them. This CDR3 comprises 17 residues. Germline values: CDR1 SGHVS, CDR2 FQNEAQ. CDR3 nucleotide sequence: TGTGCCAGCAGCGCACTCACTCTGGACCGGTTCTCCTACGAGCAGTACTTC. Protein: CASSALTLDRFSYEQYF.

The chain is built from TRBV2 and TRBJ2-7; D not resolved. Trimming left V 3 bases short and J 0 bases short, with 9 bases between. Germline V lookup: CDR1 SNHLY, CDR2 FYNNEI. The length of the CDR3 is 14 residues. The DNA of the CDR3 is TGTGCCAGCAGTGATTGGCGACACTCCTACGAGCAGTACTTC. This encodes CASSDWRHSYEQYF.

CDR3 coding DNA: TGTGCCAGCACCCTGGACCGTCGATACAATGAGCAGTTCTTC. This encodes CASTLDRRYNEQFF. The chain is built from TRBV28 and TRBJ2-1; D remains unclear. V was shortened by 7 bases and J by 4 bases, with 14 bases between the two germline ends. CDR1 is MDHEN, CDR2 SYDVKM, per germline. CDR3 length: 14 amino acids.

This clone was observed a single time. The CDR3 nucleotides read TGTGCCAGCAGTCCTCGGGTGAACACTGAAGCTTTCTTT. Translation gives CASSPRVNTEAFF. The chain carries TRBV7-3 and TRBJ1-1; D gene unclear. Trimming removed 6 bases from V and 0 bases from J, with 8 bases in between. The germline V gene has CDR1 SGHTA and CDR2 FQGTGA. The CDR3 covers 13 residues.

The chain joins TRBV5-1 to TRBJ2-7, with 7 bases matching TRBD2. The CDR3 extends over 15 amino acids. Germline CDR1 is SGHRS and CDR2 is YFSETQ. V shed 0 bases, J shed 3 bases, and the junction held 6 bases outside the gene matches. CDR3 region: CASSLAGGRDYEQYF. The CDR3 coding sequence is TGCGCCAGCAGCTTGGCGGGGGGAAGGGACTACGAGCAGTACTTC. Supplemented by reference TRBV5-1 and TRBJ2-7, the full variable domain reads KAGVTQTPRYLIKTRGQQVTLSCSPISGHRSVSWYQQTPGQGLQFLFEYFSETQRNKGNFPGRFSGRQFSNSRSEMNVSTLELGDSALYLCASSLAGGRDYEQYFGPGTRLTVT.

This sequence joins TRBV4-1 and TRBJ1-5; TRBD1 is a possible D gene (5 bases). The germline V gene has CDR1 MGHRA and CDR2 YSYEKL. CDR3 length: 15 amino acids. V was cut by 0 bases and J by 10 bases, with 16 bases left in between. CDR3: CASSQEVEGLGPQHF. In nucleotides, the CDR3 is TGCGCCAGCAGCCAAGAAGTTGAGGGGCTAGGACCCCAGCATTTT.

This clone appeared a few times. The chain uses TRBV2 and TRBJ1-3, with TRBD1 as a possible D gene (5 bases). V lost 6 bases and J 4 bases, leaving 13 bases between the germline ends. Germline V lookup: CDR1 SNHLY, CDR2 FYNNEI. CDR3 length: 14 residues. The CDR3 is CASSVTGFGNTIYF. The CDR3 nucleotides are TGTGCCAGCAGCGTTACAGGCTTCGGAAACACCATATATTTT.

This chain joins TRBV15 and TRBJ2-7, with D possibly TRBD1 on 6 matching bases. The CDR3 sequence is 14 residues long. CDR1 is LNHNV, CDR2 YYDKDF, per germline (reference sequence). V lost 0 bases and J lost 5, with 11 bases in between. CDR3 residues: CATSRDTRQDEQYF. The CDR3 DNA reads TGTGCCACCAGCAGAGATACCCGACAGGACGAGCAGTACTTC.

The gene calls are TRBV9 and TRBJ2-2; the match to TRBD1 covers 7 bases. The V gene's germline CDR1 is SGDLS and CDR2 YYNGEE. V gave up 3 bases and J gave up 5 bases; unmatched junction bases: 7. CDR3 length equals 15 residues. For the CDR3, the DNA is TGTGCCAGCAGCGGGGTTACAGGGGATACCGGGGAGCTGTTTTTT. Protein sequence: CASSGVTGDTGELFF.